Below are 26 T cell receptor beta chains sequenced from a single sample in a study of blood T cells in healthy people across ages. Combining a sample-barcoded 5' primer with a J-beta primer mix, a second PCR ran for roughly 6 to 12 cycles. One entry per CDR3 protein, called by TCRdb with MiXCR from the 5' RACE reads. Among approximately 1.5 million distinct CDR3 sequences listed, approximately 43% were seen once. Sequencing was performed on blood. The receptors originated from a woman under 30 in good health.

This clonotype was detected only a few times. V gene TRBV27 combines with J gene TRBJ2-3; the D is unclear. Germline V CDR1 and CDR2: MNHEY, SMNVEV (reference sequence). Trimming removed 6 bases at V and 6 bases at J, with 10 bases between. This CDR3 is 12 amino acids long. This CDR3 is CASSSFSDTQYF. CDR3 in DNA: TGTGCCAGCAGCTCCTTTAGCGATACGCAGTATTTT.

This rearrangement joins TRBV7-8 to TRBJ2-5; D is possibly TRBD1 or TRBD2 (6 bases each). V lost 5 bases, J lost 11 bases, and 27 bases lay in between. Germline loops: CDR1 SGHVS, CDR2 FQNEAQ. This CDR3 spans 16 amino acids. CDR3 amino acids: CASSPFRYREVNEQYF. CDR3 in DNA: TGTGCCAGCAGCCCCTTTCGGTACAGGGAGGTCAATGAGCAGTACTTC.

The chain joins TRBV12-3 or TRBV12-4 to TRBJ2-1, with D unclear. The CDR3 totals 12 residues. Trimming left V 6 bases short and J 8 bases short, with 11 bases between. This chain's CDR3 is CASSRGRDEQFF. Here the CDR3 DNA reads TGTGCCAGCAGCCGTGGTAGGGATGAGCAGTTCTTC.

V is TRBV2 and J is TRBJ1-6; no clear D gene. The CDR3 totals 13 residues. Trimming removed 7 bases at V and 6 bases at J, with 10 bases between. Per the germline V gene, CDR1 is SNHLY and CDR2 is FYNNEI. The CDR3 region is CASKSVPNSPLHF. CDR3 sequence (DNA): TGTGCCAGCAAGTCGGTGCCTAATTCACCCCTCCACTTT.

This clonotype has only one observation. The chain recombines TRBV6-5 with TRBJ2-3; D gene unclear. The length of the CDR3 is 12 residues. The V end was cut by 6 bases, the J end by 8 bases, with 12 bases between. Per germline, CDR1 MNHEY and CDR2 SVGAGI. The CDR3 nucleotides are TGTGCCAGCAGCTTTACTCTTGGTACGCAGTATTTT. Translation: CASSFTLGTQYF.

This clonotype came up a few times. The chain couples TRBV4-2 to TRBJ1-2; no clear D gene. V lost 0 bases and J 1 base, leaving 6 bases between the germline ends. Per the germline V gene, CDR1 is LGHNA and CDR2 is YNFKEQ. The CDR3 is 14 amino acids. CDR3 bases: TGTGCCAGCAGCCAAGATTTGCGTAACTATGGCTACACCTTC. This encodes CASSQDLRNYGYTF.

This chain connects TRBV3-1 to TRBJ2-1, with 9 bases matching TRBD1. The CDR3 length is 16 residues. V was pared by 3 bases and J by 4 bases, with 7 bases of the junction left unmatched. Germline V lookup: CDR1 LGHDT, CDR2 YNNKEL (reference sequence). The CDR3 spells CASSHVGTGSYNEQFF. In nucleotides, the CDR3 is TGTGCCAGCAGCCACGTCGGGACAGGGAGTTACAATGAGCAGTTCTTC.

This clonotype was counted a few times. The rearrangement links TRBV29-1 to TRBJ2-7; 8 positions match TRBD1. The CDR3 totals 12 residues. Germline V CDR1 and CDR2: SQVTM, ANQGSEA. In DNA, the CDR3 is TGCAGTGTTCCAGGACAGGGCTACGAGCAGTACTTC. Translated, it gives CSVPGQGYEQYF.

This rearrangement joins TRBV9 to TRBJ2-6; no clear D. Germline V CDR1 and CDR2: SGDLS, YYNGEE. The CDR3 loop spans 16 amino acids. Trimming took 0 bases from V and 3 from J, leaving 10 bases between them. The CDR3 sequence is CASSVGHGRGANVLTF. CDR3 nucleotides: TGTGCCAGCAGCGTAGGACATGGTCGTGGGGCCAACGTCCTGACTTTC.

The chain uses TRBV20-1 and TRBJ2-5; D gene ambiguous. Germline values: CDR1 DFQATT, CDR2 SNEGSKA (reference sequence). The CDR3 contains 14 residues. V was shortened by 4 bases and J by 1 base, with 13 bases between the two germline ends. The CDR3 loop is CSANDPLLQETQYF. CDR3 in DNA: TGCAGTGCTAATGACCCATTACTCCAAGAGACCCAGTACTTC.

CDR3 sequence: CAIAGVGGPGNIQYF. CDR3 coding DNA: TGTGCCATCGCCGGGGTCGGGGGGCCAGGGAACATTCAGTACTTC. V usage is TRBV10-3 and J usage is TRBJ2-4; perhaps TRBD2 as D (7 bases). The CDR3 extends over 15 amino acids. CDR1 ENHRY and CDR2 SYGVKD come from the germline V gene. The germline V and J ends were trimmed by 8 bases and 7 bases, with 21 bases remaining between them.

This clonotype was counted a few times. V is TRBV15 and J is TRBJ2-1, with 8 bases aligning to TRBD1. Trimming cost V 4 bases and J 4 bases; bases outside gene matches: 15. The CDR3 spans 18 residues. Germline CDR1 is LNHNV and CDR2 is YYDKDF (reference sequence). The CDR3: CATSITQGGALFYNEQFF. The CDR3 DNA reads as TGTGCCACCAGCATAACACAGGGGGGAGCGCTCTTTTACAATGAGCAGTTCTTC.

The chain employs TRBV9 and TRBJ1-4; D gene ambiguous. There are 14 residues in the CDR3. Germline values: CDR1 SGDLS, CDR2 YYNGEE. The V gene lost 0 bases and the J gene lost 6 bases, with 9 bases spanning the gap. The CDR3 region is CASSVVTGDEKLFF. CDR3 DNA sequence: TGTGCCAGCAGCGTAGTGACCGGGGATGAAAAACTGTTTTTT.

This chain connects TRBV19 to TRBJ2-2; possible D gene TRBD1, 6 bases. Germline CDR1 LNHDA, CDR2 SQIVND (reference sequence). This CDR3 spans 15 amino acids. Trimming took 6 bases from V and 0 from J, leaving 11 bases between them. In DNA form, the CDR3 reads TGTGCCAGTAGAGGGGGACATACGAACACCGGGGAGCTGTTTTTT. Translated: CASRGGHTNTGELFF.

This sequence joins TRBV20-1 and TRBJ1-6; perhaps TRBD1 as D (5 bases). In germline, CDR1 is DFQATT, CDR2 SNEGSKA (reference sequence). Trimming removed 1 base at V and 7 bases at J, with 11 bases between. The CDR3 has 14 residues. The CDR3 spells CSARAGLDNSPLHF. CDR3 nucleotides: TGCAGTGCTAGAGCAGGGTTGGACAATTCACCCCTCCACTTT.

This clonotype appeared a few times. The V and J genes are TRBV7-2 and TRBJ2-7; D call uncertain. CDR1 SGHTA and CDR2 FQGNSA come from the germline V gene. V gave up 1 base and J gave up 2 bases, with 9 bases separating them. The CDR3 contains 14 residues. For the CDR3, the DNA is TGTGCCAGCAGCTTAGACTTAGGTGCCTACGAGCAGTACTTC. This codes for CASSLDLGAYEQYF.

The V and J genes are TRBV9 and TRBJ2-7, with TRBD1 as a possible D gene (5 bases). CDR3 size: 15 residues. With 0 bases removed from V and 7 bases from J, the gap between germline ends came to 17 bases. Germline V gene data show CDR1 as SGDLS and CDR2 as YYNGEE. CDR3 sequence (DNA): TGTGCCAGCAGCGTAGATGGCACTCCGGACAATGAGCAGTACTTC. Residues: CASSVDGTPDNEQYF. Full variable domain (missing parts from reference TRBV9 and TRBJ2-7): DSGVTQTPKHLITATGQRVTLRCSPRSGDLSVYWYQQSLDQGLQFLIQYYNGEERAKGNILERFSAQQFPDLHSELNLSSLELGDSALYFCASSVDGTPDNEQYFGPGTRLTVT.

This clonotype was detected a few times. V gene TRBV28 combines with J gene TRBJ2-1, with D possibly matching TRBD1 (5 bases). CDR1 is MDHEN, CDR2 SYDVKM, per germline. The CDR3 runs to 13 residues. V lost 6 bases, J lost 5 bases, and 11 bases lay in between. The CDR3 bases are TGTGCCAGCAGGGGGCTGGGTGACAATGAGCAGTTCTTC. Translated, it gives CASRGLGDNEQFF.

This clonotype was seen at least ten times. The chain is built from TRBV28 and TRBJ2-5; 7 nucleotides match TRBD1. The germline CDR1 and CDR2 sequences are MDHEN and SYDVKM. The CDR3 has 16 amino acids. The V segment lost 3 bases and the J segment 5 bases; nucleotides outside the gene matches: 12. The CDR3 region is CASSFTLDRVDETQYF. The CDR3, as DNA: TGTGCCAGCAGTTTCACCCTCGACAGGGTTGATGAGACCCAGTACTTC.

This clonotype was recorded a few times. The V call is TRBV6-6, the J call TRBJ1-1, with 8 nucleotides matching TRBD1. The germline V gene encodes CDR1 MNHNY and CDR2 SVGAGI (reference sequence). V shed 5 bases and J 6 bases; nucleotides not matched to a gene: 8. This CDR3 contains 14 residues. CDR3 coding DNA: TGTGCCAGCAGTCCTCCTACAGGGGGGGCTGAAGCTTTCTTT. Translated, it gives CASSPPTGGAEAFF.

V usage is TRBV29-1 and J usage is TRBJ2-1; 10 bases match TRBD2. TRBJ2-7 explains the end of the DNA better; the J call may be wrong. CDR3 length: 14 residues. Per the germline V gene, CDR1 is SQVTM and CDR2 is ANQGSEA. The CDR3 sequence: CSVELAGVYNEQYF. The CDR3, as DNA: TGCAGCGTTGAACTAGCGGGGGTCTACAATGAGCAGTACTTC.

CDR3 region: CASSSDRAQQYF. In DNA, the CDR3 is TGTGCCAGCAGCTCGGACAGGGCCCAGCAGTACTTC. The chain uses TRBV7-2 and TRBJ2-7, with 8 bases lining up with TRBD1. Per the germline V gene, CDR1 is SGHTA and CDR2 is FQGNSA. With V trimmed by 4 bases and J by 8 bases, 4 bases remained unmatched. The CDR3 runs 12 residues.

This clonotype was seen ten or more times. V and J are TRBV27 and TRBJ1-1, with D unresolved. From germline, CDR1 is MNHEY and CDR2 SMNVEV (reference sequence). CDR3 length: 13 residues. The ends were cut back, 0 bases at V and 5 bases at J, with 7 bases in the middle. The CDR3, as DNA: TGTGCCAGCAGTTTATCTCCGGGGACTGAAGCTTTCTTT. It specifies CASSLSPGTEAFF.

This chain uses TRBV7-9 with TRBJ1-1, with TRBD1 identical over 7 bases. The length of the CDR3 is 14 residues. V lost 5 bases, J lost 1 base, and 4 bases stayed unmatched. The germline V gene has CDR1 SEHNR and CDR2 FQNEAQ (reference sequence). The CDR3 spells CASSRGQENTEAFF. In DNA, the CDR3 is TGTGCCAGCAGCCGTGGACAGGAGAACACTGAAGCTTTCTTT.

A word on this clonotype: At one boundary the junction diverges from the germline segment, which might be a read error. CDR3 nucleotides: TGTGCTAGCACCTACTACCTCCTACCGAACAATGAGCAGTTCTTC. It encodes CASTYYLLPNNEQFF. The chain carries TRBV6-6 and TRBJ2-1; D is uncertain. Germline V gene lookup returns CDR1 MNHNY and CDR2 SVGAGI (reference sequence). The CDR3 covers 15 residues.

The chain recombines TRBV9 with TRBJ2-7; D may be TRBD2 (5 bases). Germline assignment: CDR1 SGDLS and CDR2 YYNGEE. Trimming removed 0 bases at V and 4 bases at J, with 14 bases between. The CDR3 has 15 residues. CDR3 in amino acids: CASSVASGMAYEQYF. As DNA, the CDR3 is TGTGCCAGCAGCGTAGCATCCGGGATGGCGTACGAGCAGTACTTC.